Given below is one T cell receptor beta chain in context. Its specificity is not known. The data belong to a study of T cells expressing NK-cell markers. General study points: A few donors' CD3+CD56-NKG2C+ cells were dominated by the same clonotypes. About 1.0-8% of CD8+ T cells in roughly six donors belonged to dominant NKG2C+ clonotypes.

The CDR3 has 13 residues. In germline, CDR1 is SGHVS, CDR2 FNYEAQ. TCRdb reprocessed the 5' RACE reads; each CDR3 protein has one entry and no DNA is given. Its listing shows 450,000 to 600,000 distinct CDR3 sequences. What was sequenced was blood T cells: a sorted CD56 or NKG2C T cell subset, CD4+ or CD8+ T cells, or bulk PBMC T cells (not recorded which). The TCR was taken from a man younger than 30 in good health. The rearrangement links TRBV7-6 to TRBJ2-1; absent DNA, TCRdb's TRBD2 call cannot be checked. CDR3 amino acids: CASSPSRSGPPVF. Full variable domain (rest looked up from reference TRBV7-6 and TRBJ2-1): GAGVSQSPRYKVTKRGQDVALRCDPISGHVSLYWYRQALGQGPEFLTYFNYEAQQDKSGLPNDRFSAERPEGSISTLTIQRTEQRDSAMYRCASSPSRSGPPVFGPGTRLTVL.